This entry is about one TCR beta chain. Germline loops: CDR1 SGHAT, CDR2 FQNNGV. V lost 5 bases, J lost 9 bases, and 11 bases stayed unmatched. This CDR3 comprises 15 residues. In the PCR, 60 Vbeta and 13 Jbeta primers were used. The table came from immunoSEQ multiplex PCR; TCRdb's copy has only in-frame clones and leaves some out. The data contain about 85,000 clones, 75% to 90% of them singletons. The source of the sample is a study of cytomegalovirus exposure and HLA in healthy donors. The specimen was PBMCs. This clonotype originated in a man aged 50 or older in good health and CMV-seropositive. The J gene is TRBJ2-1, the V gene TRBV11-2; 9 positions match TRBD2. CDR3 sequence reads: CASSQGTSPVSEQFF. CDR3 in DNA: TGTGCCAGCAGCCAAGGGACTAGCCCCGTTAGTGAGCAGTTCTTC.